This T cell receptor beta chain was identified during a study of T cell changes during pregnancy in multiple sclerosis (dated by TCRdb to the late 2010s). Regarding the study in general: The study examined how the T cell repertoire changed over the course of pregnancy in women with multiple sclerosis.

Library method: the immunoSEQ multiplex PCR assay. Entries here come from immuneACCESS through TCRdb and include only in-frame sequences with V and J called. Some clones fail to appear in such tables; in the studies checked, an unresolved V gene covers under half of the shortfall, and the cause of the remainder is unknown. For this sample the table gives tens of thousands of clones, of which around 92% were detected only once. In total, the top ten clones hold around a quarter of the sample. The germline V gene encodes CDR1 SGHAT and CDR2 FQNNGV. The CDR3, from cysteine to phenylalanine, totals 12 residues. The CDR3 DNA has 36 bases and is translated from base 1. V sheds 5 bases and J sheds 5 bases, leaving 9 bases between their ends. About this clone: Its antigen remains unidentified. The sample holds no much larger clone one base away, and base qualities are not on file.

The sequenced sample was CD8+ T cells from peripheral blood mononuclear cells, obtained before pregnancy. The sequence came from a female donor with multiple sclerosis, enrolled in a pregnancy study. The chain is made from TRBV11-2 and TRBJ1-2, with no reliable assignment of the D segment. The DNA sequence is as follows: TGTGCCAGCAGCACAGACACGTATGGCTACACCTTC. This is translated as CASSTDTYGYTF.